These T cell receptor beta chains were read from a single sample in a study of T-cell memory formation after mild COVID-19. TCRdb analysed the 5' RACE reads with MiXCR anew, one entry per CDR3 protein. The table lists 450,000 to 650,000 distinct CDR3 sequences, about a fifth of them singletons. The sequencing sample was made of PBMCs or a T cell subset sorted from them (not recorded which). The receptors here all came from an adult woman who had mild COVID-19 (a few samples of this study predate the infection). Cell type and time point are not known. The CDR3 runs from the conserved cysteine through the conserved F or W. A D gene is named only where the DNA matches it firmly. A clone size is listed for some rows: how often the clone was seen (once, few, many), or a class if it is expanded.

TRBD1,TRBV5-4,.,TRBJ2-5,TGTGCCAGCAGCGAGACAGGGAGAAATCAAGAGACCCAGTACTTC,CASSETGRNQETQYF
.,TRBV11-2,.,TRBJ2-1,TGTGCCAGCACCGTGGGCTACAATGAGCAGTTCTTC,CASTVGYNEQFF
.,TRBV2,.,TRBJ2-7,TGTGCCAGCACCTCCCAGGGCCTAGAGTACTTC,CASTSQGLEYF
.,TRBV19,.,TRBJ1-1,TGTGCCAGTAGTAGCCGAGGATGGACTCTGGAGGCTTTCTTT,CASSSRGWTLEAFF
.,TRBV29-1,few,TRBJ2-1,TGCAGCGTTGAAGCAACGACCTACAATGAGCAGTTCTTC,CSVEATTYNEQFF
.,TRBV25-1,.,TRBJ2-4,TGTGCCAGCGAGGGGGTACCCAAAAACATTCAGTACTTC,CASEGVPKNIQYF
.,TRBV6-5,few,TRBJ2-7,TGTGCCAGCAGTTACAGGCAGTCCTACGAGCAGTACTTC,CASSYRQSYEQYF
TRBD1,TRBV6-2/TRBV6-3,.,TRBJ1-5,TGTGCCAGCAGTTACGCCTACACAGGGGTGAACAATCAGCCCCAGCATTTT,CASSYAYTGVNNQPQHF
TRBD2,TRBV30,.,TRBJ2-7,TGTGCCTGGACAGCGGGGGGGCCCCACGAGCAGTACTTC,CAWTAGGPHEQYF
.,TRBV5-1,few,TRBJ2-4,TGCGCCAGCAGCTCTGACAGGAGGGGCATTCAGTACTTC,CASSSDRRGIQYF
.,TRBV5-6,many,TRBJ2-7,TGTGCCAGCAGCTTGTTAGGCGCCTACGAGCAGTACTTC,CASSLLGAYEQYF
.,TRBV5-4,few,TRBJ2-5,TGTGCCAGCAGCTTGAGTCCTACATGGGGCGAGACCCAGTACTTC,CASSLSPTWGETQYF
.,TRBV6-5,.,TRBJ1-2,TGTGCCAGCAGTATAGGGCATTCCTATGGCTACACCTTC,CASSIGHSYGYTF
TRBD2,TRBV4-1,few,TRBJ2-1,TGCGCCAGCAGCCCGGGACTAGTATTTAGTCGGTTCTTC,CASSPGLVFSRFF
TRBD1,TRBV5-5,many,TRBJ2-7,TGTGCCAGCAGCTTACAGGGGGGCTCCTACGAGCAGTACTTC,CASSLQGGSYEQYF
TRBD2,TRBV30,few,TRBJ2-1,TGTGCCTGGAGTGTACAGGGACTAGTGACAAATGAGCAGTTCTTC,CAWSVQGLVTNEQFF
.,TRBV20-1,many,TRBJ1-1,TGCAGTGCCAAGGACAGTTTCAACACTGAAGCTTTCTTT,CSAKDSFNTEAFF
.,TRBV9,.,TRBJ2-6,TGTGCCAGCAGCGTCGGGGTCTCTGGGGCCAACGTCCTGACTTTC,CASSVGVSGANVLTF
TRBD2,TRBV5-1,.,TRBJ2-3,TGCGCCAGCAGCTTAGGCTCCGGCGGGGGGGCCGCTACGCAGTATTTT,CASSLGSGGGAATQYF
.,TRBV4-2,.,TRBJ1-2,TGTGCCAGCAGCCAAGATGAGGTTTCTAACTATGGCTACACCTTC,CASSQDEVSNYGYTF
.,TRBV7-2,.,TRBJ1-3,TGTGCCAGCAGCCCCCAAAGACCTGGTCACACCGGAAACACCATATATTTT,CASSPQRPGHTGNTIYF
TRBD1,TRBV7-9,many,TRBJ2-3,TGTGCCAGCAGCCCCGACGGGGACAGGGGGACAGATACGCAGTATTTT,CASSPDGDRGTDTQYF
.,TRBV27,.,TRBJ2-3,TGTGCCAGCAGTTCGGGCCTTGTGCGAGGGGACCTCACAGATACGCAGTATTTT,CASSSGLVRGDLTDTQYF
.,TRBV30,.,TRBJ1-1,TGTGCCTGGAGTGTAGGGGTCGGTCGGAGGCGACAGCCTGAAGCTTTCTTT,CAWSVGVGRRRQPEAFF
.,TRBV12-3/TRBV12-4,few,TRBJ2-7,TGTGCCAGCAAAAAAGACGTTACCGGCCACGAGCAGTACTTC,CASKKDVTGHEQYF
.,TRBV20-1,.,TRBJ1-2,TGCAGTGCTTTACACTCGTATGGCTACACCTTC,CSALHSYGYTF
.,TRBV19,few,TRBJ2-1,TGTGCCAGTAGTACCCTGGGGGAAGGCGGAAATGAGCAGTTCTTC,CASSTLGEGGNEQFF
.,TRBV7-8,few,TRBJ1-1,TGTGCCAGCAGCTTAGTTGGGGGGCGGGCTGAAGCTTTCTTT,CASSLVGGRAEAFF
TRBD2,TRBV10-3,few,TRBJ2-7,TGTGCCATCAGAACCGGGACTAGCGGGCAGTACTTC,CAIRTGTSGQYF
.,TRBV5-1,few,TRBJ1-1,TGCGCCAGCAGGCTCGAGTCTGAAGCTTTCTTT,CASRLESEAFF
TRBD2,TRBV24-1,.,TRBJ2-1,TGTGCCACCAGTGATAGGACTAGCGGGTACTACAATGAGCAGTTCTTC,CATSDRTSGYYNEQFF
.,TRBV20-1,few,TRBJ2-7,TGCAGTGCTGCGCTCTCGACAGGCATCCGTGTGGAGCAGTACTTC,CSAALSTGIRVEQYF
TRBD1,TRBV6-5,few,TRBJ2-5,TGTGCCAGCAGTGGGGACAGGGGGTTCTTTGAGACCCAGTACTTC,CASSGDRGFFETQYF
TRBD1,TRBV12-3/TRBV12-4,few,TRBJ2-7,TGTGCCAGCAGCTCCTTCCCCCGGGACAGGCTCCGCTACGAGCAGTACTTC,CASSSFPRDRLRYEQYF
TRBD2,TRBV5-1,.,TRBJ2-1,TGCGCCAGCAGCTTGGAACTCGGGTCCACTAGCGGGGCCGTCCTTCACTTC,CASSLELGSTSGAVLHF
.,TRBV3-1,.,TRBJ2-7,TGTGCCAGCAGCCAAGCCAGAGCTTACGAGCAGTACTTC,CASSQARAYEQYF
.,TRBV2,.,TRBJ2-7,TGTGCCAGCAGTGACAGGGTAGGGGCCTACGAGCAGTACTTC,CASSDRVGAYEQYF
.,TRBV6-2/TRBV6-3,.,TRBJ2-1,TGTGCCAGCACCGACAAGCCTTACAATGAGCAGTTCTTC,CASTDKPYNEQFF
.,TRBV15,few,TRBJ2-6,TGTGCCACCAGCAGGGCAATCGGGGGCTCTGGGGCCAACGTCCTGACTTTC,CATSRAIGGSGANVLTF
.,TRBV7-9,few,TRBJ1-6,TGTGCCAGCAGCTTATTCAGGTCGGGATATAATTCACCCCTCCACTTT,CASSLFRSGYNSPLHF
.,TRBV20-1,many,TRBJ2-1,TGCAGTGCTAGAGATAGTAGCGTACCCGAGCAGTTCTTC,CSARDSSVPEQFF
.,TRBV20-1,.,TRBJ2-2,TGCAGTGCTCGCGCAGCACTTGCGAACACCGGGGAGCTGTTTTTT,CSARAALANTGELFF
.,TRBV7-2,few,TRBJ2-3,TGTGCCAGCAGCTTAGCGCACTCGCGGGGCACGGGGGCGACGCAGTATTTT,CASSLAHSRGTGATQYF
.,TRBV29-1,.,TRBJ1-1,TGCAGCGTTGAATGGACGGGGGCGGAAGCTTTCTTT,CSVEWTGAEAFF
.,TRBV5-1,.,TRBJ2-2,TGCGCCAGCAGCTTCGCGGACACCGGGGAGCTGTTTTTT,CASSFADTGELFF
TRBD2,TRBV29-1,few,TRBJ2-5,TGCAGCGCCCGACTAGCCGAGACCCAGTACTTC,CSARLAETQYF
.,TRBV20-1,few,TRBJ2-7,TGCAGTGCTAGAGATCGCGACGAGCAGTACTTC,CSARDRDEQYF
.,TRBV7-9,few,TRBJ2-3,TGTGCCAGCAGCCAGACACTCGCCTCGAAAGAGGATACGCAGTATTTT,CASSQTLASKEDTQYF
TRBD1,TRBV25-1,.,TRBJ1-2,TGTGCCAGCAGGGAACAGGGGGCAAGTGGCTATGGCTACACCTTC,CASREQGASGYGYTF
.,TRBV30,few,TRBJ2-7,TGTGCCTGGAGTGTAAGCGGGTACGAGCAGTACTTC,CAWSVSGYEQYF
.,TRBV7-6,.,TRBJ1-1,TGTGCCAGCAGCCTCGAGGCAGGTGGCGGGATGAACACTGAAGCTTTCTTT,CASSLEAGGGMNTEAFF
.,TRBV5-5,.,TRBJ2-7,TGTGCCAGCAGCTTGGGGTCAAGGGTATCACTAGGGGAGCAGTACTTC,CASSLGSRVSLGEQYF
.,TRBV14,.,TRBJ2-7,TGTGCCAGCAGCCCCCAGGGGATGTGGCGGGACGCCTCCGAGCAGTACTTC,CASSPQGMWRDASEQYF
.,TRBV7-9,.,TRBJ2-3,TGTGCCAGCAGCCCACCCCCGCTAGCAGATACGCAGTATTTT,CASSPPPLADTQYF